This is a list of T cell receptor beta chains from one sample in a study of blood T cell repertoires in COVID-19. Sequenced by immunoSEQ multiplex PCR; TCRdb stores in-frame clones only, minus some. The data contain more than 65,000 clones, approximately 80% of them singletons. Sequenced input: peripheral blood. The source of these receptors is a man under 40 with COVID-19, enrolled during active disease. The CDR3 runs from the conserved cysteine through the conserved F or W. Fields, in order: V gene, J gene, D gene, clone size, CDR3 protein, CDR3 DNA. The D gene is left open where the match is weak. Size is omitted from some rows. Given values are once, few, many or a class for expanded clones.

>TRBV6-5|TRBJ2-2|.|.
CASRMQGNTGELFF
TGTGCCAGCAGGATGCAGGGGAACACCGGGGAGCTGTTTTTT
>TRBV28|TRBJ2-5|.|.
CASISWRQGGETQYF
TGTGCCAGCATCTCCTGGAGGCAGGGGGGTGAGACCCAGTACTTC
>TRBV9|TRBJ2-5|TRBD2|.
CASSPRTSGRALETQYF
TGTGCCAGCAGCCCCCGGACTAGCGGGAGGGCCTTGGAGACCCAGTACTTC
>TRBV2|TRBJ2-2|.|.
CASARLGREVAGELFF
TGTGCCAGCGCCCGGCTTGGCCGGGAAGTAGCCGGGGAGCTGTTTTTT
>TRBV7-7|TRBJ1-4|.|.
CASSLGRGLGEKLFF
TGTGCTAGCAGCTTAGGCAGGGGTTTAGGTGAAAAACTGTTTTTT
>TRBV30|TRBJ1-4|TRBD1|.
CAWSGGQGHVFF
TGTGCCTGGAGTGGGGGACAGGGGCATGTTTTTTTT
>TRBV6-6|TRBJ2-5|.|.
CASSHRRTGPQETQYF
TGTGCCAGCAGTCATAGGAGAACCGGCCCCCAAGAGACCCAGTACTTC
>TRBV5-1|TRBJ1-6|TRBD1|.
CASSLGTGENSPLHF
TGCGCCAGCAGCTTAGGGACAGGGGAGAATTCACCCCTCCACTTT
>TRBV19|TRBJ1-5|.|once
CASSIAGAGNQPQHF
TGTGCCAGTAGTATAGCAGGGGCGGGCAATCAGCCCCAGCATTTT
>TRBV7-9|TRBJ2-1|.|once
CASSEQDNEQFF
TGTGCCAGCAGCGAACAGGACAATGAGCAGTTCTTC
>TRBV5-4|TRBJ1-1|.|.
CASSLLYTGAGPEAFF
TGTGCCAGCAGCTTGCTCTATACCGGAGCGGGCCCTGAAGCTTTCTTT
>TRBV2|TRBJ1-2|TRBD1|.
CASSTGTGAGYTF
TGTGCCAGCAGCACGGGGACAGGCGCTGGCTACACCTTC
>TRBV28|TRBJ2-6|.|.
CASSPPEAGANVLTF
TGTGCCAGCAGCCCCCCGGAGGCTGGGGCCAACGTCCTGACTTTC
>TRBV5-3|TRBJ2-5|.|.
CARHLRRDRGAQETQYF
TGTGCCAGACATCTCAGGCGGGACCGGGGGGCACAAGAGACCCAGTACTTC
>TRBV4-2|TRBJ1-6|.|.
CASSREGQGGSPLHF
TGTGCCAGCAGCCGTGAAGGCCAGGGCGGCTCACCCCTCCACTTT
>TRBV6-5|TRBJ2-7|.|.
CASLFSFEQYF
TGTGCCAGCTTGTTCAGTTTCGAGCAGTACTTC
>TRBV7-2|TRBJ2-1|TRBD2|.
CASSSGLAAYEQFF
TGTGCCAGCAGCTCCGGACTAGCGGCCTATGAGCAGTTCTTC
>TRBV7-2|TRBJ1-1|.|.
CASSALLNSETFF
TGTGCCAGCAGCGCTTTATTGAACTCGGAGACTTTCTTT
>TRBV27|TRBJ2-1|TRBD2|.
CASSIPRTSAFSYNEQFF
TGTGCCAGCAGTATCCCCCGGACTAGCGCCTTTTCCTACAATGAGCAGTTCTTC
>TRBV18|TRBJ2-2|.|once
CASSLRELTNTGELFF
TGTGCCAGCTCACTCAGAGAACTAACCAACACCGGGGAGCTGTTTTTT
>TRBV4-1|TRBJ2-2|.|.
CASSQQGGYTGELFF
TGCGCCAGCAGCCAACAGGGGGGATACACCGGGGAGCTGTTTTTT
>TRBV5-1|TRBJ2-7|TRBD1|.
CASSHTTGGKGEQYF
TGCGCCAGCAGCCACACCACAGGGGGGAAGGGAGAGCAGTACTTC
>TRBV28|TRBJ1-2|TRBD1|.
CASSFPLPTGQGAKANYGYTF
TGTGCCAGCAGTTTTCCCCTTCCGACGGGACAGGGGGCGAAAGCTAACTATGGCTACACCTTC
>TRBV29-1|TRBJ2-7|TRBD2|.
CSVEGASGRALGYEQYF
TGCAGCGTTGAAGGGGCTAGCGGGAGGGCCCTAGGCTACGAGCAGTACTTC
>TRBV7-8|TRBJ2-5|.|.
CASSLANGETQYF
TGTGCCAGCAGCTTAGCGAACGGGGAGACCCAGTACTTC
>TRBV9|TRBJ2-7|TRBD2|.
CASSVGASGSYEQYF
TGTGCCAGCAGCGTAGGTGCTAGCGGGTCCTACGAGCAGTACTTC
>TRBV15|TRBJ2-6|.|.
CATSRSGSGANVLTF
TGTGCCACCAGCAGATCAGGGTCTGGGGCCAACGTCCTGACTTTC
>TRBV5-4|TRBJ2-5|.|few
CASGWRTQETQYF
TGTGCCAGCGGTTGGAGAACTCAAGAGACCCAGTACTTC
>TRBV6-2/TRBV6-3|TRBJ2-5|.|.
CASSRDWHQETQYF
TGTGCCAGCAGTCGAGACTGGCACCAAGAGACCCAGTACTTC
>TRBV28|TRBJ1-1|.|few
CASRIGLNTEAFF
TGTGCCAGCAGGATTGGGCTGAACACTGAAGCTTTCTTT
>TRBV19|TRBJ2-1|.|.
CASSLSEAGGNEQFF
TGTGCCAGTAGCCTCAGCGAGGCTGGGGGGAATGAGCAGTTCTTC
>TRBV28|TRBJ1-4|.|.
CASRTEVGEKLFF
TGTGCCAGCAGGACAGAGGTCGGGGAAAAACTGTTTTTT
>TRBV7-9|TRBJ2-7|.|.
CASSRGGGVYEQYF
TGTGCCAGCAGCAGGGGCGGGGGCGTTTACGAGCAGTACTTC